The 24 T cell receptor beta chains given below trace back to one sample, sequenced in a study of blood T cell repertoires in COVID-19. Data came from immunoSEQ multiplex PCR; TCRdb stores just in-frame clones and leaves some out. Of roughly 120,000 clones listed, nearly 90% are singletons. The specimen was peripheral blood. These receptors were collected from a human donor in a cohort sampled during active COVID-19.

This rearrangement joins TRBV28 to TRBJ2-7; D not certain. This CDR3 has 11 amino acids. Trimming pared 2 bases from V and 7 bases from J, leaving 6 bases between. CDR1 and CDR2 from the germline V gene are MDHEN and SYDVKM. The CDR3: CASSLPREQYF. The CDR3 region has the DNA TGTGCCAGCAGTTTACCCCGGGAGCAGTACTTC.

V is TRBV5-1 and J is TRBJ2-3; weak D call: TRBD1 (5 bases). Germline CDR1 reads SGHRS; CDR2 reads YFSETQ. The germline V and J ends were trimmed by 0 bases and 1 base, with 9 bases remaining between them. This CDR3 has 15 residues. The CDR3 nucleotides are TGCGCCAGCAGCTTGGTCCTCAGGGGCACAGATACGCAGTATTTT. Its translation: CASSLVLRGTDTQYF.

The rearrangement joins TRBV4-2 to TRBJ2-3; TRBD1 is a possible D gene (6 bases). CDR1 is LGHNA, CDR2 YNFKEQ, per germline. The CDR3 has 14 amino acids. V lost 0 bases and J lost 6, with 10 bases in between. The chain's CDR3 is CASSQDHDRDTQYF. CDR3 nucleotides: TGTGCCAGCAGCCAAGACCATGACAGGGATACGCAGTATTTT.

The gene calls are TRBV6-1 and TRBJ2-2; D is undetermined. CDR1 MNHNS and CDR2 SASEGT come from the germline V gene. The CDR3 consists of 15 residues. V was cut by 3 bases and J by 1 base, with 9 bases left in between. The CDR3 nucleotides read TGTGCCAGCAGTGAGCCGAGGCAGAACACCGGGGAGCTGTTTTTT. Translated, it gives CASSEPRQNTGELFF.

CDR3 sequence reads: CAIRPGGEANEKLFF. The CDR3 bases are TGTGCCATCAGGCCAGGGGGCGAGGCTAATGAAAAACTGTTTTTT. The rearrangement joins TRBV10-3 to TRBJ1-4, with TRBD1 matching 8 bases. After removal of 6 bases from V and 3 bases from J, the junction contained 6 bases not matched to a gene. The CDR3 is made up of 15 amino acids. Germline CDR1 ENHRY, CDR2 SYGVKD.

This chain uses TRBV24-1 with TRBJ2-7; 11 nucleotides agree with TRBD1. The CDR3 runs to 15 residues. Germline V lookup: CDR1 KGHDR, CDR2 SFDVKD. V lost 4 bases, J lost 5 bases, and 6 bases stayed unmatched. CDR3 nucleotides: TGTGCCACCAGTGACAGCGGGACAGGGGGGAACGAGCAGTACTTC. Translation: CATSDSGTGGNEQYF.

In this sample, this clone turned up a few times. The chain employs TRBV6-5 and TRBJ1-1, with D hard to call. Trimming pared 2 bases from V and 5 bases from J, leaving 3 bases between. Germline CDR1 and CDR2: MNHEY and SVGAGI. The CDR3 loop spans 11 amino acids. The CDR3 loop is CASSYRTEAFF. In nucleotides, the CDR3 is TGTGCCAGCAGTTACCGTACTGAAGCTTTCTTT.

V and J are TRBV5-1 and TRBJ1-1; the D gene is possibly TRBD1 (6 bases). With 4 bases removed from V and 6 bases from J, the gap between germline ends came to 16 bases. The CDR3 is made up of 14 amino acids. The V gene's germline CDR1 is SGHRS and CDR2 YFSETQ. CDR3 nucleotides: TGCGCCAGCAGCCCGGACAGCCGGGGCTCTGAAGCTTTCTTT. It translates to CASSPDSRGSEAFF.

This clone was counted between two and nine times. This sequence joins TRBV7-9 and TRBJ2-1; 7 bases are shared with TRBD2. The CDR3 runs 17 residues. V was pared by 2 bases and J by 4 bases, with 11 bases of the junction left unmatched. CDR1 is SEHNR and CDR2 is FQNEAQ in the germline V gene (reference sequence). CDR3 bases: TGTGCCAGCAGCTTATTTCGGGGCGGGAGTGATTACAATGAGCAGTTCTTC. Amino acids: CASSLFRGGSDYNEQFF.

CDR3 nucleotides: TGTGCCAGTACCTCAGGTGACGAGCAGTACTTC. Its translation is CASTSGDEQYF. The chain is built from TRBV19 and TRBJ2-7; D remains unclear. V gave up 7 bases and J gave up 5 bases, with 9 bases separating them. CDR3 length: 11 amino acids. Germline CDR1 is LNHDA and CDR2 is SQIVND (reference sequence).

This clone appeared a few times. CDR3 protein: CASSRQGYGELFF. CDR3 DNA: TGTGCCAGCAGCCGACAGGGTTACGGGGAGCTGTTTTTT. V usage is TRBV7-9 and J usage is TRBJ2-2; 7 bases match TRBD1. The CDR3 is 13 amino acids. Germline-derived CDR1 and CDR2 are SEHNR and FQNEAQ (reference sequence). Unmatched junction bases numbered 4, after V lost 5 bases and J lost 7 bases.

The chain has TRBV25-1 and TRBJ1-2; 7 bases are shared with TRBD1. Germline V gene data show CDR1 as MGHDK and CDR2 as SYGVNS. The CDR3 consists of 15 residues. Trimming removed 2 bases from V and 5 bases from J; junction bases left unmatched: 8. The CDR3 bases are TGTGCCAGCAGTGAAGCGGGGACAGCCCTATATGGCTACACCTTC. It specifies CASSEAGTALYGYTF.

This clone was found once. V is TRBV4-2 and J is TRBJ2-7; 10 bases line up with TRBD1. Germline V CDR1 and CDR2: LGHNA, YNFKEQ. V gave up 4 bases and J gave up 4 bases; unmatched junction bases: 13. The CDR3 has 17 amino acids. The CDR3 loop reads CASSRTTKWDRGYEQYF. The CDR3 nucleotides read TGTGCCAGCAGCCGGACGACGAAATGGGACAGGGGTTACGAGCAGTACTTC.

The gene calls are TRBV28 and TRBJ1-2; 8 bases line up with TRBD1. V lost 6 bases, J lost 5 bases, and 11 bases stayed unmatched. CDR1 and CDR2 from the germline V gene are MDHEN and SYDVKM. The CDR3 loop spans 15 amino acids. CDR3 DNA: TGTGCCAGCAGCGAGACGCTGGACAGGGTATATGGCTACACCTTC. This translates into CASSETLDRVYGYTF.

The chain is built from TRBV24-1 and TRBJ2-1, with 9 bases matching TRBD1. The CDR3 is made up of 14 amino acids. The V and J ends lost 2 bases and 9 bases, in that order; junction bases with no gene match: 4. CDR1 and CDR2 from the germline V gene are KGHDR and SFDVKD. Here the CDR3 reads CATSDWGTGSEQFF. In nucleotides, the CDR3 is TGTGCCACCAGTGATTGGGGGACAGGGAGTGAGCAGTTCTTC.

The chain links TRBV30 to TRBJ1-5, with TRBD1 as a possible D gene (6 bases). Germline lookup yields CDR1 GTSNPN and CDR2 SVGIG (reference sequence). The CDR3 totals 14 residues. V dropped 2 bases and J dropped 7 bases, with 15 bases sitting between them. The CDR3 loop reads CAWSQTQGGQPQHF. CDR3 nucleotide sequence: TGTGCCTGGAGTCAAACACAGGGCGGCCAGCCCCAGCATTTT.

The chain joins TRBV5-1 to TRBJ2-3; no firm D call. The CDR3 length is 14 residues. V was shortened by 5 bases and J by 4 bases, with 14 bases between the two germline ends. The germline gives CDR1 SGHRS, CDR2 YFSETQ. The CDR3 coding sequence is TGCGCCAGCAGGATCGGTACCAATTCAGATACGCAGTATTTT. Translating gives CASRIGTNSDTQYF.

The chain combines TRBV13 with TRBJ1-2, with TRBD1 matching over 10 bases. With 5 bases clipped from V and 2 bases from J, the junction kept 5 bases outside the gene matches. This CDR3 is 15 amino acids long. CDR1 is PRHDT and CDR2 is FYEKMQ in the germline V gene (reference sequence). CDR3 sequence (DNA): TGTGCCAGCAGCCTAAGGACAGGGGGGAACTATGGCTACACCTTC. Translated, it gives CASSLRTGGNYGYTF. Looking up the rest from reference TRBV13 and TRBJ1-2 gives the full variable domain: AAGVIQSPRHLIKEKRETATLKCYPIPRHDTVYWYQQGPGQDPQFLISFYEKMQSDKGSIPDRFSAQQFSDYHSELNMSSLELGDSALYFCASSLRTGGNYGYTFGSGTRLTVV.

The chain couples TRBV28 to TRBJ1-2; D perhaps matches TRBD1 (5 bases). V shed 2 bases and J shed 6 bases, with 19 bases lying between them. CDR1 and CDR2 (germline): MDHEN, SYDVKM. There are 16 residues in the CDR3. Written as DNA, the CDR3 is TGTGCCAGCAGTTTAAGTGTGGGCACAGGTGACGATGGCTACACCTTC. It translates to CASSLSVGTGDDGYTF.

This sequence joins TRBV3-1 (or the pseudogene TRBV3-2) and TRBJ1-6; TRBD1 matches at 9 bases. Germline CDR1 reads LGHDT; CDR2 reads YNNKEL (reference sequence). The CDR3 spans 16 residues. The J segment lost 7 bases and the V segment lost 4 bases, leaving 8 bases of the junction unmatched. The CDR3 reads CASSLSGTGWNSPLHF. CDR3 coding DNA: TGTGCCAGCAGCCTTTCCGGGACAGGGTGGAATTCACCCCTCCACTTT.

The chain uses TRBV6-1 and TRBJ1-5; 8 positions agree with TRBD1. Trimming at V came to 2 bases and at J to 2 bases, leaving 8 bases not matched to a gene. Germline loops: CDR1 MNHNS, CDR2 SASEGT. This CDR3 has 17 residues. The CDR3 is CASSEPAGGAGNQPQHF. CDR3 nucleotides: TGTGCCAGCAGTGAACCGGCAGGGGGCGCAGGCAATCAGCCCCAGCATTTT.

The chain recombines TRBV7-8 with TRBJ2-7; 10 bases align to TRBD2. Germline CDR1 is SGHVS and CDR2 is FQNEAQ. CDR3 length equals 18 residues. V shed 1 base and J 3 bases; nucleotides not matched to a gene: 12. In DNA form, the CDR3 reads TGTGCCAGCAGCTTAGACTCTAGCGGGGGCCTGACGTACTACGAGCAGTACTTC. Translated, it gives CASSLDSSGGLTYYEQYF.

DNA of the CDR3: TGTGCCAGCACTACCTTAGGGGGGGGCACAGATACGCAGTATTTT. It yields the protein CASTTLGGGTDTQYF. The V gene is TRBV28, the J gene TRBJ2-3, with D maybe TRBD2 (7 bases). The CDR3 totals 15 residues. With 7 bases removed from V and 1 base from J, the gap between germline ends came to 15 bases. Per germline, CDR1 MDHEN and CDR2 SYDVKM.

This clone was seen once. The rearrangement joins TRBV4-2 to TRBJ1-5; TRBD1 matches 8 bases. The length of the CDR3 is 16 residues. CDR1 is LGHNA, CDR2 YNFKEQ, per germline. Trimming took 0 bases from V and 6 from J; bases not matched to a gene: 7. The CDR3 loop reads CASSQDRTGGRQPQHF. The CDR3 DNA reads as TGTGCCAGCAGCCAAGATAGAACAGGGGGTCGTCAGCCCCAGCATTTT.